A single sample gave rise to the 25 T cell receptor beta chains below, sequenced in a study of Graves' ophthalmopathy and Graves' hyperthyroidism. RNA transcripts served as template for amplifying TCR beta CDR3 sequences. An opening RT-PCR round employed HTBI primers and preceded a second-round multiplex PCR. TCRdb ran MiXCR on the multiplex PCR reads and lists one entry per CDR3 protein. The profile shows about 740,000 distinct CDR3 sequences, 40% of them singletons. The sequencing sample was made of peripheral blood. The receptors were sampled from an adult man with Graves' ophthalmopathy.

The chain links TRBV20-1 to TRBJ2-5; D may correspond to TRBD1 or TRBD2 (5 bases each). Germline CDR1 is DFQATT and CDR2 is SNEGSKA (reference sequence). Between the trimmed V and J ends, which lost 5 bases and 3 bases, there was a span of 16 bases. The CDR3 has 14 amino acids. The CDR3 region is CSALSFLGEETQYF. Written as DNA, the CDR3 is TGCAGTGCTCTCTCCTTCCTGGGGGAAGAGACCCAGTACTTC.

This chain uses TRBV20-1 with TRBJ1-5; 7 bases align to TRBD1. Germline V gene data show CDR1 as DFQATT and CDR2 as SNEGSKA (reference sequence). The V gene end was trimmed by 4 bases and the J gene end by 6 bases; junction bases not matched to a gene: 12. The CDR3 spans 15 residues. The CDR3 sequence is CSATRGPRNRQPQHF. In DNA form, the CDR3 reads TGCAGTGCTACAAGGGGGCCACGGAATCGTCAGCCCCAGCATTTT.

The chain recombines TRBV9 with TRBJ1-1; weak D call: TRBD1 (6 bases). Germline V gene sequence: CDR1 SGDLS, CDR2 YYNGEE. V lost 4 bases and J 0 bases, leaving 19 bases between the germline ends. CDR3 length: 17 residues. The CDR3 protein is CASSSHRASGMNTEAFF. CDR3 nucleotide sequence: TGTGCCAGCAGCTCACACAGGGCTTCGGGTATGAACACTGAAGCTTTCTTT.

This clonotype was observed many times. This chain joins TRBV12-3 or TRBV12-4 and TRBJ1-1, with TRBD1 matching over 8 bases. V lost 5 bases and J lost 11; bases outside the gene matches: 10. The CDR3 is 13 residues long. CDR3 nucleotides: TGTGCCAGCAGTCGCGACAGGGGTTTGAAGGCTTTCTTT. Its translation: CASSRDRGLKAFF.

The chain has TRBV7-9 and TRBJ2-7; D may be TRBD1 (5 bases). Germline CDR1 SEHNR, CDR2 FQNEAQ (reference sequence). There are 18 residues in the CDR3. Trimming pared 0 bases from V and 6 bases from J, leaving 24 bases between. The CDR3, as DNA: TGTGCCAGCAGCTTAGCGTCAGGGCCGGGTGCGGCTGACTGCGAGCAGTACTTC. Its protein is CASSLASGPGAADCEQYF.

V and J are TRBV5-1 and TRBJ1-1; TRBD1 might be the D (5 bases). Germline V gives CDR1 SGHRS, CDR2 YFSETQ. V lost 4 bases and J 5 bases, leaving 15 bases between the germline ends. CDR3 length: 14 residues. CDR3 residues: CASSLGHQRTEAFF. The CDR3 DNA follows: TGCGCCAGCAGCCTCGGACACCAGCGGACTGAAGCTTTCTTT.

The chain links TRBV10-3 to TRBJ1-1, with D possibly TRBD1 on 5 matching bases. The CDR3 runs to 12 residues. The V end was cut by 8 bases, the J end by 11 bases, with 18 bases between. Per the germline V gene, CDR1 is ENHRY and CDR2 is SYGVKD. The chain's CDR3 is CAIGGTTSGAFF. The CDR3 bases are TGTGCCATCGGTGGGACGACGTCGGGGGCTTTCTTT.

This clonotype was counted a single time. In DNA, the CDR3 is TGTGCCAGCAGCCATCGACTAGCGGGAGGGGAGACCCAGTACTTC. This translates into CASSHRLAGGETQYF. The chain has TRBV12-3 or TRBV12-4 and TRBJ2-5, with 14 bases aligning to TRBD2. The length of the CDR3 is 15 residues. V lost 6 bases and J lost 5; bases outside the gene matches: 5.

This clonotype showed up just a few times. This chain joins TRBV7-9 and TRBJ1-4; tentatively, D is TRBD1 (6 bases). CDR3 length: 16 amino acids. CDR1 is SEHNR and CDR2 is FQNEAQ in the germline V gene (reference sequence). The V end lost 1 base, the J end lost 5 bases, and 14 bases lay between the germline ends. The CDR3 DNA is TGTGCCAGCAGCTTAGGCACAGGGCAGGGAAATGAAAAACTGTTTTTT. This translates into CASSLGTGQGNEKLFF. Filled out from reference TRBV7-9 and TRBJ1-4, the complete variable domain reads DTGVSQNPRHKITKRGQNVTFRCDPISEHNRLYWYRQTLGQGPEFLTYFQNEAQLEKSRLLSDRFSAERPKGSFSTLEIQRTEQGDSAMYLCASSLGTGQGNEKLFFGSGTQLSVL.

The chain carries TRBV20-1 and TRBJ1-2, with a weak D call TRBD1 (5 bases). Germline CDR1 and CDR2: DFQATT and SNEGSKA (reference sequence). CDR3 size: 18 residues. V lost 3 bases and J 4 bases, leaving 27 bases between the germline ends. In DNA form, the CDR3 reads TGCAGTGCTAGTAGGGAAGGGATCGGCCAGGGCCGTAGCTATGGCTACACCTTC. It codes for CSASREGIGQGRSYGYTF.

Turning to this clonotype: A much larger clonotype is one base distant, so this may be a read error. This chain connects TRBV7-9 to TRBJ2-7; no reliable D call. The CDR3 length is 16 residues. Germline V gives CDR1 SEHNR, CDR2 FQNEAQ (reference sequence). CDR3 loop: CANSLGFRKRDYEQYF. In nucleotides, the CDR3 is TGTGCCAACAGCTTAGGGTTCCGGAAGAGAGACTACGAGCAGTACTTC.

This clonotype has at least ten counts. The CDR3 protein is CASSSRSENTEAFF. The CDR3 DNA reads TGTGCCAGCAGCTCGAGAAGTGAGAACACTGAAGCTTTCTTT. The chain is built from TRBV7-9 and TRBJ1-1; D uncertain. Germline V gives CDR1 SEHNR, CDR2 FQNEAQ (reference sequence). There are 14 residues in the CDR3. Between the trimmed V and J ends, which lost 4 bases and 1 base, there was a span of 10 bases.

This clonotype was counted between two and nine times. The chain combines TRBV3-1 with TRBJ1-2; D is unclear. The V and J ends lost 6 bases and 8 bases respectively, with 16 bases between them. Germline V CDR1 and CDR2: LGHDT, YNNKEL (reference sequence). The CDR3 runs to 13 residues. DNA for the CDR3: TGTGCCAGCAGGGAAGCTGGATTTGGCGGCTACACCTTC. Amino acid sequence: CASREAGFGGYTF.

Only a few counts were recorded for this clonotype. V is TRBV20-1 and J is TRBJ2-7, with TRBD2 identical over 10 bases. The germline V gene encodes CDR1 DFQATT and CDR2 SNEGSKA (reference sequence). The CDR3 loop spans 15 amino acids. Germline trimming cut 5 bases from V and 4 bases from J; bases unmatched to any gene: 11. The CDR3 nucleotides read TGCAGTGCTCCGGACCCGGGACTAGCGACATACGAGCAGTACTTC. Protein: CSAPDPGLATYEQYF.

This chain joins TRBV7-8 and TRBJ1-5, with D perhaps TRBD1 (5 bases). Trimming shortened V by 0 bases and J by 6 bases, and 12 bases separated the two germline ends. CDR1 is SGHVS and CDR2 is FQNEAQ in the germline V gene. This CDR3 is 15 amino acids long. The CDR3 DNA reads TGTGCCAGCAGCTTAGCTTTGGGTAGGGGTCAGCCCCAGCATTTT. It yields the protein CASSLALGRGQPQHF.

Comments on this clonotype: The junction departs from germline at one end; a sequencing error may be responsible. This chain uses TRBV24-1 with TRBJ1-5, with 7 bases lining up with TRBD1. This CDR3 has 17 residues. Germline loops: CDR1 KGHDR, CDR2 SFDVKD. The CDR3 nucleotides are TGTGCCGCCAGCAGCCAAGAGGGGACAGTTAGCAATCAGCCCCAGCATTTT. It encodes CAASSQEGTVSNQPQHF.

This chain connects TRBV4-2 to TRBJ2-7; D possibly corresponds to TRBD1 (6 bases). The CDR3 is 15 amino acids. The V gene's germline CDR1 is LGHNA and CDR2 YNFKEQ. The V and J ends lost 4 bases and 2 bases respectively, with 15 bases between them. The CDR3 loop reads CASSRQSGTTYEQYF. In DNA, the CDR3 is TGTGCCAGCAGCCGACAGTCCGGGACAACCTACGAGCAGTACTTC.

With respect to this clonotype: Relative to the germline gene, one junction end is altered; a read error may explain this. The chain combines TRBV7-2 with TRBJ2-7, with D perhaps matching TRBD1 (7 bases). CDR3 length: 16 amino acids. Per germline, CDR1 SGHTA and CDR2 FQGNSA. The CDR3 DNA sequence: TGCGCCAGCAGCCAGGCCAGGGGGATCGGGAGCTACGAGCAGTACTTC. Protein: CASSQARGIGSYEQYF.

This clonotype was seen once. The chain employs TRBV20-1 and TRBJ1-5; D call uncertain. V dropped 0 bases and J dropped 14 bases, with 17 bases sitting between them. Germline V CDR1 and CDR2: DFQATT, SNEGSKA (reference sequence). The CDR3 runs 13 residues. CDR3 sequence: CSARDGGEAYEHF. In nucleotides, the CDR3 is TGCAGTGCTAGAGACGGCGGGGAGGCCTACGAGCATTTT.

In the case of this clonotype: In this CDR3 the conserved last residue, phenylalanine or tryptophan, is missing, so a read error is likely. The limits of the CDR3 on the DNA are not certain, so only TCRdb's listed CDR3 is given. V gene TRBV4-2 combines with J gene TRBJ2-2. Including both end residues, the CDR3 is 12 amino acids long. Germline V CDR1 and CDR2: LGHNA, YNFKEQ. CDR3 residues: CASTNGTGELLL.

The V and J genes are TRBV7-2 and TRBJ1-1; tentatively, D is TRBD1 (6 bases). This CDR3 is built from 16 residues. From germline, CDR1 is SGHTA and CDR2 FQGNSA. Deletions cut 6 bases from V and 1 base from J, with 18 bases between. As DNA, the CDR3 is TGTGCCAGCAGTCCTTCCGACGACAGGACGAACACTGAAGCTTTCTTT. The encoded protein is CASSPSDDRTNTEAFF.

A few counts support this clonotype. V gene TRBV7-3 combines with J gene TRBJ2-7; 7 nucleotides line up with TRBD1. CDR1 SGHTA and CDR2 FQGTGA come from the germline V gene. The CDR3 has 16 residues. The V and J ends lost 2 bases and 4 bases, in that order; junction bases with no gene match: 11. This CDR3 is CASSLHAAGGSYEQYF. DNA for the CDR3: TGTGCCAGCAGCTTACACGCGGCAGGGGGTTCGTACGAGCAGTACTTC.

The CDR3 reads CAIRTKQRIMKKLFF. The CDR3 nucleotides read TGTGCCATCAGGACGAAGCAACGGATAATGAAAAAACTGTTTTTT. The V gene is TRBV10-3, the J gene TRBJ1-4, with D hard to call. Germline CDR1 is ENHRY and CDR2 is SYGVKD. V was trimmed by 6 bases and J by 9 bases, leaving 20 bases between them. CDR3 length: 15 amino acids.

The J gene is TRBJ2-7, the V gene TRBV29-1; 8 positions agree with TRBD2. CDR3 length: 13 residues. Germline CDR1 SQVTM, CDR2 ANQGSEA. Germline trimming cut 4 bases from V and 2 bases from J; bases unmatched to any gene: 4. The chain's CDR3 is CSVGGTSPYEQYF. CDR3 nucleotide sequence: TGCAGCGTTGGGGGGACTAGTCCCTACGAGCAGTACTTC.

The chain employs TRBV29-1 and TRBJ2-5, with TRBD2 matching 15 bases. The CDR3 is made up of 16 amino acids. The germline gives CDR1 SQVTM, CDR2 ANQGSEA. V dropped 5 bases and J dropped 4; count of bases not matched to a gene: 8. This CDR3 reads CSVRPGTSGGRETQYF. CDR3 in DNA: TGCAGCGTTAGACCCGGGACTAGCGGGGGGAGAGAGACCCAGTACTTC.